One T cell receptor (beta chain) is described in this entry. Antigen unknown. This entry is derived from a study of graft-versus-host responses after intestinal transplantation. Across the study: Multivisceral, liver-intestinal, or isolated intestinal grafts went to recipients.

Broader study findings: HvG clone declines early post-transplant were associated with peak circulating GvH levels. GvH clones were identified in recipient marrow, with some first appearing in ileum or blood. Allografts of one patient group, those with graft-donor T cell macrochimerism, had high graft-versus-host to host-versus-graft clonal ratios.

The CDR3 runs to 16 residues. Germline lookup yields CDR1 KGHSH and CDR2 LQKENI. V lost 1 base and J lost 3, with 12 bases in between. TCRdb's copy holds only in-frame clones and misses some; the assay was immunoSEQ multiplex PCR. The sample has roughly 97,000 clones; 91% are singletons. This receptor was obtained from a human donor who was the organ donor for an intestinal transplant. The sample in question was unstimulated CD4+ T cells sorted from spleen or lymph node cells, obtained before transplant. This chain connects TRBV18 to TRBJ2-2; perhaps TRBD2 as D (7 bases). CDR3 DNA: TGTGCCAGCTCACCACTCGGGGGGCCGGACACCGGGGAGCTGTTTTTT. Encoded protein: CASSPLGGPDTGELFF.